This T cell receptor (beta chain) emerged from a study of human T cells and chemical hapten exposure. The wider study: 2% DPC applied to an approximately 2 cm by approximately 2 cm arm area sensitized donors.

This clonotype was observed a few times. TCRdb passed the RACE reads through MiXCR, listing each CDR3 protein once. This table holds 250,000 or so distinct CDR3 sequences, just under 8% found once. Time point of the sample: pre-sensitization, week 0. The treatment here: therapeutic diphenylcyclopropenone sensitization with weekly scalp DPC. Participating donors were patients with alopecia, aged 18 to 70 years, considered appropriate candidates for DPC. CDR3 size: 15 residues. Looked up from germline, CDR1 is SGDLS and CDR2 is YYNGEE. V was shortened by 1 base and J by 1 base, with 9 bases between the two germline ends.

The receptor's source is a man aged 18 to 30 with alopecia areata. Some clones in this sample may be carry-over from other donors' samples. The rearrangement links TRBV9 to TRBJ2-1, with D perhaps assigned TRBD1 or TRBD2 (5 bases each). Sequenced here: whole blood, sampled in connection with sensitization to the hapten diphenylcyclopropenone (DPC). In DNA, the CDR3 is TGTGCCAGCAGCGTAATGGGGGAGTCCTACAATGAGCAGTTCTTC. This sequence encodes CASSVMGESYNEQFF.